The clone carrying this T cell receptor beta chain was detected many times. The antigen remains unidentified. The data were obtained in a study of molecular identifiers for immune sequencing clone quantification. Study-level background: Five aliquots were made in replicates from the RNA of roughly 21,000 or 96,000 naive CD8 cells, and four were sequenced.

Naive CD8 libraries came from approximately 20,000 to 1,000,000 sorted cells with 10%, 30% or 50% RNA. Previously published methods and listed TCR primers were used for the bulk TCR libraries. Each CDR3 protein gets one entry after TCRdb re-called the PCR reads with MiXCR. The sample consists of approximately 590,000 distinct CDR3 sequences, about 25% of them appearing once. Germline V gene data show CDR1 as SGHTA and CDR2 as FQGNSA. V was clipped by 2 bases and J by 6 bases, with 8 bases between them. This CDR3 is 13 amino acids long. Findings and limits, study-wide: Naive cells had under 1% of molecules in clones above 20 RNA copies, effectors over 97%.

The receptor was isolated from a human donor in good health. Some libraries in this study had Jurkat cell RNA spiked in. This chain joins TRBV7-2 and TRBJ2-1; D is uncertain. The sequenced material came from naive CD8+ T cells from blood, with Jurkat cell RNA spiked in. Indicated subset: FACS-sorted CD8+CD4-CCR7+CD45RA+ naive T cells. The CDR3 DNA follows: TGTGCCAGCAGCTTAAGGTACAGCAATGAGCAGTTCTTC. This gives the protein CASSLRYSNEQFF. The full variable domain, in which reference TRBV7-2 and TRBJ2-1 provide the parts outside the CDR3, is GAGVSQSPSNKVTEKGKDVELRCDPISGHTALYWYRQSLGQGLEFLIYFQGNSAPDKSGLPSDRFSAERTGGSVSTLTIQRTQQEDSAVYLCASSLRYSNEQFFGPGTRLTVL.